This is a list of T cell receptor beta chains from one sample in a study of blood T cell repertoires in COVID-19. Assay used: immunoSEQ multiplex PCR; TCRdb lists only in-frame clones, some missing. Among about 51,000 clones listed, 70% to 90% were seen once. The specimen was peripheral blood. These receptors originate from a man aged 55 to 70 with acute or convalescent COVID-19. CDR3s include the opening cysteine and the closing phenylalanine or tryptophan. The D gene is left open where the match is weak. Clone size is shown for a subset of rows, as once, few, many or a class of expanded clone.

clone size	J gene	V gene	D gene	CDR3 protein	CDR3 DNA
.	TRBJ1-1	TRBV6-1	.	CADSEVENTEAFF	TGTGCAGACAGTGAAGTAGAGAACACTGAAGCTTTCTTT
.	TRBJ1-1	TRBV4-2	TRBD1	CASSQEGQGRTEAFF	TGTGCCAGCAGCCAAGAAGGACAGGGACGTACTGAAGCTTTCTTT
.	TRBJ2-7	TRBV6-4	.	CASRLDNYEQYF	TGTGCCAGCAGGTTGGACAACTACGAGCAGTACTTC
.	TRBJ2-1	TRBV5-6	TRBD2	CASSLARSGRADEQFF	TGTGCCAGCAGCTTGGCCAGGAGCGGGAGGGCCGATGAGCAGTTCTTC
.	TRBJ2-1	TRBV7-2	.	CASSLSAGWGSYNEQFF	TGTGCCAGCAGCTTATCGGCGGGTTGGGGATCATACAATGAGCAGTTCTTC
.	TRBJ1-5	TRBV5-8	.	CASSLEVGARNQPQHF	TGTGCCAGCAGCTTGGAGGTTGGGGCACGCAATCAGCCCCAGCATTTT
.	TRBJ2-2	TRBV4-3	.	CASSQDLSRNTGELFF	TGCGCCAGCAGCCAAGATCTCTCCAGGAACACCGGGGAGCTGTTTTTT
.	TRBJ1-3	TRBV5-1	.	CASSPGSGTGNTIYF	TGCGCCAGTTCTCCTGGCTCGGGGACTGGAAACACCATATATTTT
.	TRBJ1-4	TRBV20-1	TRBD1	CSARPGQGLFF	TGCAGTGCTAGACCGGGACAGGGGCTGTTTTTT
.	TRBJ1-3	TRBV28	.	CASSSGGRAGNTIYF	TGTGCCAGCAGTTCCGGGGGGAGGGCTGGAAACACCATATATTTT
.	TRBJ1-2	TRBV3-1/TRBV3-2	TRBD1	CASSQAQGYGYTF	TGTGCCAGCAGCCAAGCACAGGGGTATGGCTACACCTTC
.	TRBJ1-5	TRBV18	.	CASSPTNQPQHF	TGTGCCAGCTCTCCCACTAATCAGCCCCAGCATTTT
.	TRBJ2-2	TRBV9	.	CASSAQPHTNTGELFF	TGTGCCAGCAGCGCCCAACCCCACACGAACACCGGGGAGCTGTTTTTT
.	TRBJ2-5	TRBV27	TRBD1	CASSAEGTVQETQYF	TGTGCCAGCAGTGCAGAAGGGACAGTTCAAGAGACCCAGTACTTC
.	TRBJ2-7	TRBV14	TRBD1	CASSQIDYRGEGSYEQYF	TGTGCCAGCAGCCAAATAGACTACAGGGGGGAAGGCTCCTACGAGCAGTACTTC
.	TRBJ2-7	TRBV2	TRBD2	CASSPRTSFNEQYF	TGTGCCAGCAGCCCTAGGACTAGCTTCAACGAGCAGTACTTC
once	TRBJ1-4	TRBV14	.	CASSQEGRATGEKLFF	TGTGCCAGCAGCCAAGAGGGCAGGGCAACGGGTGAAAAACTGTTTTTT
.	TRBJ2-2	TRBV7-2	TRBD2	CASRTGTSPRELFF	TGTGCCAGCAGAACCGGGACTAGCCCCAGGGAGCTGTTTTTT
.	TRBJ1-1	TRBV10-3	.	CAISENRENTEAFF	TGTGCCATCAGTGAAAACAGGGAGAACACTGAAGCTTTCTTT
.	TRBJ1-2	TRBV19	.	CASSARTASFYGYTF	TGTGCCAGTAGTGCCCGGACAGCGAGCTTCTATGGCTACACCTTC
.	TRBJ2-3	TRBV28	TRBD2	CASSLGGRIGTDTQYF	TGTGCCAGCAGTTTAGGCGGGAGGATCGGCACAGATACGCAGTATTTT
.	TRBJ2-5	TRBV4-3	.	CASSQDRQGDETQYF	TGCGCCAGTAGCCAAGATCGGCAGGGCGATGAGACCCAGTACTTC
.	TRBJ2-5	TRBV9	TRBD2	CASSVAGGPGETQYF	TGTGCCAGCAGCGTAGCGGGGGGGCCAGGAGAGACCCAGTACTTC
.	TRBJ1-5	TRBV20-1	.	CSASPTGRGSNQPQHF	TGCAGTGCTAGTCCTACAGGTCGGGGGAGCAATCAGCCCCAGCATTTT
.	TRBJ1-5	TRBV10-3	TRBD1	CAISVTGDQPQHF	TGTGCCATCAGCGTTACAGGGGATCAGCCCCAGCATTTT
.	TRBJ2-5	TRBV5-6	TRBD1	CASRTGGLEETQYF	TGTGCCAGCAGAACAGGGGGTTTGGAAGAGACCCAGTACTTC
few	TRBJ2-5	TRBV9	.	CASSPAGPQETQYF	TGTGCCAGCAGCCCGGCGGGGCCCCAAGAGACCCAGTACTTC
.	TRBJ1-4	TRBV5-4	.	CASSLDQGTNEKLFF	TGTGCCAGCAGCTTGGACCAGGGTACTAATGAAAAACTGTTTTTT
.	TRBJ1-2	TRBV4-2	.	CASSQEGTGGNYGYTF	TGTGCCAGCAGCCAAGAAGGTACCGGGGGGAACTATGGCTACACCTTC
.	TRBJ1-5	TRBV12-3/TRBV12-4	TRBD1	CASSDRADQPQHF	TGTGCCAGCAGTGACAGGGCAGATCAGCCCCAGCATTTT
.	TRBJ2-1	TRBV7-2	TRBD1	CASSADRGNEQFF	TGTGCCAGCAGCGCAGACAGGGGCAATGAGCAGTTCTTC
.	TRBJ2-1	TRBV27	.	CASSLQGRDEQFF	TGTGCCAGCAGTTTACAGGGTCGTGATGAGCAGTTCTTC
.	TRBJ1-2	TRBV19	.	CASSTQANYGYTF	TGTGCCAGTAGTACCCAGGCCAACTATGGCTACACCTTC